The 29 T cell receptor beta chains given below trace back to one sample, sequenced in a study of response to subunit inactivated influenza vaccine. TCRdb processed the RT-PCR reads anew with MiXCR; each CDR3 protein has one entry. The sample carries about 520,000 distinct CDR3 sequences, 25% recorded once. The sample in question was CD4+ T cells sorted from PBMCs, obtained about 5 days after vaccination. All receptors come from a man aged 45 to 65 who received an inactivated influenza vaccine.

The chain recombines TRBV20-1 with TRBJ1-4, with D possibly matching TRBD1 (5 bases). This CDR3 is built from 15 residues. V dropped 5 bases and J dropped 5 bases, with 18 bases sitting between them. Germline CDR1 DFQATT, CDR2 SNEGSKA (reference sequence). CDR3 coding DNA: TGCAGTGCTCCCGTCTCACAGGTCGCCAATGAAAAACTGTTTTTT. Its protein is CSAPVSQVANEKLFF.

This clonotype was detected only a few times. CDR3 DNA sequence: TGTGCCAGCAGCTTGGTACCCGGGGGGAGCTCCTACAATGAGCAGTTCTTC. Its protein product is CASSLVPGGSSYNEQFF. The rearrangement uses TRBV5-4 and TRBJ2-1, with 7 bases fitting TRBD2. Germline trimming cut 0 bases from V and 0 bases from J; bases unmatched to any gene: 6. The V gene's germline CDR1 is SGHNT and CDR2 YYREEE (reference sequence). The CDR3 covers 17 residues.

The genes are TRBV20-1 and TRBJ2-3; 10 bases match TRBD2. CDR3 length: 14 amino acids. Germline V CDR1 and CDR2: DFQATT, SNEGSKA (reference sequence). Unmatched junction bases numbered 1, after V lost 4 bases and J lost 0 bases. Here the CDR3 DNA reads TGCAGTGCTACTAGCGGGAGTAGCACAGATACGCAGTATTTT. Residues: CSATSGSSTDTQYF.

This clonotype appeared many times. CDR3 loop: CASLSSFRVFF. CDR3 coding DNA: TGTGCCAGCCTTTCTTCGTTCCGCGTGTTCTTC. This chain uses TRBV11-2 with TRBJ2-1; D remains unclear. CDR1 is SGHAT, CDR2 FQNNGV, per germline. Between the trimmed V and J ends, which lost 8 bases and 15 bases, there was a span of 17 bases. This CDR3 has 11 amino acids.

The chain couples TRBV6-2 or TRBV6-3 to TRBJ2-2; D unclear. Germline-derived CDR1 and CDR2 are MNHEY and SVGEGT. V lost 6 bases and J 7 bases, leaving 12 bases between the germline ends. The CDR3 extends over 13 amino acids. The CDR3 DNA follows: TGTGCCAGCAGCTACGGAGTCGGCGGGGAGCTGTTTTTT. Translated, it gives CASSYGVGGELFF.

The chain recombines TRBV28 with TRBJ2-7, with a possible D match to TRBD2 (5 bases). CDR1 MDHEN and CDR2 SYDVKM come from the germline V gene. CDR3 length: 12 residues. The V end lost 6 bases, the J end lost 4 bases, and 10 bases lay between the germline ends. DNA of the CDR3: TGTGCCAGCAGGCTCGGGGAGTACGAGCAGTACTTC. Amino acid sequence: CASRLGEYEQYF.

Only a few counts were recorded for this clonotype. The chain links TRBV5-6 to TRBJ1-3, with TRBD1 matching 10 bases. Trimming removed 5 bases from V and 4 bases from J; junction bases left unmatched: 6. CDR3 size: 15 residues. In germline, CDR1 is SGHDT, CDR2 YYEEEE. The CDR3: CASSSDRGRGNTIYF. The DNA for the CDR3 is TGTGCCAGCAGTTCTGACAGGGGGCGAGGAAACACCATATATTTT. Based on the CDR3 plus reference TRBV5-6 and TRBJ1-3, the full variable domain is DAGVTQSPTHLIKTRGQQVTLRCSPKSGHDTVSWYQQALGQGPQFIFQYYEEEERQRGNFPDRFSGHQFPNYSSELNVNALLLGDSALYLCASSSDRGRGNTIYFGEGSWLTVV.

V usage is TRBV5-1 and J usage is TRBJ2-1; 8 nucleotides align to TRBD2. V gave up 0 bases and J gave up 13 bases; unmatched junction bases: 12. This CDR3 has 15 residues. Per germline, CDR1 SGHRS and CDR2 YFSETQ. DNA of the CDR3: TGCGCCAGCAGCTTGGAGTCGAGCGGGGGCATGAGACAGTTCTTC. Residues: CASSLESSGGMRQFF.

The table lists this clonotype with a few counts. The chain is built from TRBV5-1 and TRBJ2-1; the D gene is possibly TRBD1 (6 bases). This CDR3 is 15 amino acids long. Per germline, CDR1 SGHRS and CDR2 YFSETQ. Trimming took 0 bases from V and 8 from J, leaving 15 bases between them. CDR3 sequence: CASSLVYQGRDEQFF. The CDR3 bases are TGCGCCAGCAGCTTGGTGTACCAGGGGCGCGATGAGCAGTTCTTC. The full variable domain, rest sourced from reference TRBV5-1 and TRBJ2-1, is KAGVTQTPRYLIKTRGQQVTLSCSPISGHRSVSWYQQTPGQGLQFLFEYFSETQRNKGNFPGRFSGRQFSNSRSEMNVSTLELGDSALYLCASSLVYQGRDEQFFGPGTRLTVL.

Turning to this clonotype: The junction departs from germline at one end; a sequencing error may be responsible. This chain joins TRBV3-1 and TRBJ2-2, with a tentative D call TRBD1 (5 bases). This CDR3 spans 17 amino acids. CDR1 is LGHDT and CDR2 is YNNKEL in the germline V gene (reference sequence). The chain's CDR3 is CAISKVPGHRLLGELFF. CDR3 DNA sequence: TGTGCCATCAGCAAAGTTCCCGGACACCGACTCCTCGGGGAGCTGTTTTTT.

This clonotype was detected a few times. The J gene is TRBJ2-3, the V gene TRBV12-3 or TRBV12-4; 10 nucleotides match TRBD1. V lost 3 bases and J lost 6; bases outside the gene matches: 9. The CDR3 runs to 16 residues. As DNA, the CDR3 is TGTGCCAGCAGTTTCCTGGGGACAGGGGACGGGGATACGCAGTATTTT. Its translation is CASSFLGTGDGDTQYF.

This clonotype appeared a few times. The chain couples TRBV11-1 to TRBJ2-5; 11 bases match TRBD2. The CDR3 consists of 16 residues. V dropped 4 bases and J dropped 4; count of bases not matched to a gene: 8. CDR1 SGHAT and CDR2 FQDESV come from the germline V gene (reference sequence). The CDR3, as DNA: TGTGCCAGCAGCTACCTAGCGGGGGGCTCTCCAGAGACCCAGTACTTC. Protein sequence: CASSYLAGGSPETQYF.

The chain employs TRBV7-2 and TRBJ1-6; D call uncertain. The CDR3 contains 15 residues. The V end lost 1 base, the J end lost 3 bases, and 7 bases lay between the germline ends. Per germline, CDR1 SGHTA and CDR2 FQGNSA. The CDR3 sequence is CASSLEGFYNSPLHF. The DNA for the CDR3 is TGTGCCAGCAGCTTAGAGGGCTTCTATAATTCACCCCTCCACTTT.

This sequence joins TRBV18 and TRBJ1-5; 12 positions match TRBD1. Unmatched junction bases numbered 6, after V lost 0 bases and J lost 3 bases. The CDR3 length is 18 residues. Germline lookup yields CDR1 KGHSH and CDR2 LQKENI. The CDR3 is CASSPPGTGGLFNQPQHF. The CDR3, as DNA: TGTGCCAGCTCACCACCCGGGACAGGGGGCTTGTTCAATCAGCCCCAGCATTTT.

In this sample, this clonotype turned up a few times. The CDR3 reads CASSPDRRTGRGTQYF. The CDR3 region has the DNA TGTGCCAGCAGTCCAGACCGGCGGACAGGGCGTGGGACCCAGTACTTC. This chain connects TRBV12-3 or TRBV12-4 to TRBJ2-5, with 8 bases lining up with TRBD1. The CDR3 extends over 16 amino acids. Losses at the gene ends were 5 bases for V and 7 bases for J; bases not matched to a gene: 15.

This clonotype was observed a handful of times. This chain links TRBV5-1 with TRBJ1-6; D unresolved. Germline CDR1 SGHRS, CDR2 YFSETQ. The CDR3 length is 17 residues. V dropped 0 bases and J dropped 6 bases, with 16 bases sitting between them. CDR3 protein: CASSLGSHVGGNSPLHF. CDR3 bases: TGCGCCAGCAGCTTGGGGTCGCATGTAGGCGGTAATTCACCCCTCCACTTT.

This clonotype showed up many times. For the CDR3, the DNA is TGTGCCAGCAGCGTAGGTCCAGCGGGAGCTAGCACAGATACGCAGTATTTT. Its protein product is CASSVGPAGASTDTQYF. The gene calls are TRBV9 and TRBJ2-3, with TRBD2 matching 8 bases. The CDR3 is made up of 17 amino acids. With 0 bases clipped from V and 0 bases from J, the junction kept 6 bases outside the gene matches. Germline assignment: CDR1 SGDLS and CDR2 YYNGEE.

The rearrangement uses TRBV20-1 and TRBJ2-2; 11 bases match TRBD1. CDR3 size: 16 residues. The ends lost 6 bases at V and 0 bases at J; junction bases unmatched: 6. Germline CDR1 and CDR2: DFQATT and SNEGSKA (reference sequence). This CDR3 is CSATRTGGSNTGELFF. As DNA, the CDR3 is TGCAGTGCCACCAGGACAGGGGGCTCGAACACCGGGGAGCTGTTTTTT.

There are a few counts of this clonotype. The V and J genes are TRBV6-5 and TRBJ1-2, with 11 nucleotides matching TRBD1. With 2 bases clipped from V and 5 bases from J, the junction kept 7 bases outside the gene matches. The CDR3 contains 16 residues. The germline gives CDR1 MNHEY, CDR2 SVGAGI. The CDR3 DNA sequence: TGTGCCAGCAGTTACCTTCGGACAGGGGGCGGGTATGGCTACACCTTC. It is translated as CASSYLRTGGGYGYTF.

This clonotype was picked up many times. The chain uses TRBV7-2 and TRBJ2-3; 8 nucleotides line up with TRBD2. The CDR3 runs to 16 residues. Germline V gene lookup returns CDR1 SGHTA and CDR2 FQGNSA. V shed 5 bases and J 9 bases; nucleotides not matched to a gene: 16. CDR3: CASSAPLLYSGTTQYF. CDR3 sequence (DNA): TGTGCCAGCAGCGCGCCCCTTCTTTATAGCGGGACGACGCAGTATTTT. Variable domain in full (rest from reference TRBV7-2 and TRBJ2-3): GAGVSQSPSNKVTEKGKDVELRCDPISGHTALYWYRQSLGQGLEFLIYFQGNSAPDKSGLPSDRFSAERTGGSVSTLTIQRTQQEDSAVYLCASSAPLLYSGTTQYFGPGTRLTVL.

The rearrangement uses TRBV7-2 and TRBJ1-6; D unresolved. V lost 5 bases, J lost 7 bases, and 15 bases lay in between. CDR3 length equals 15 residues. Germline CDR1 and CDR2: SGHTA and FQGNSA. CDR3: CASSARTVQNSPLHF. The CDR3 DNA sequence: TGTGCCAGCAGCGCCCGGACCGTCCAAAATTCACCCCTCCACTTT.

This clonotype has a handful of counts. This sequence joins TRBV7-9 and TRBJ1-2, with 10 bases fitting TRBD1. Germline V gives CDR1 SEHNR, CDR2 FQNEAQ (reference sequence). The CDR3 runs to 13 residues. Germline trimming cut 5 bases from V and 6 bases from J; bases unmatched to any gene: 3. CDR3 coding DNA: TGTGCCAGCAGCCAGACAGGGGGCCATGGCTACACCTTC. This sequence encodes CASSQTGGHGYTF.

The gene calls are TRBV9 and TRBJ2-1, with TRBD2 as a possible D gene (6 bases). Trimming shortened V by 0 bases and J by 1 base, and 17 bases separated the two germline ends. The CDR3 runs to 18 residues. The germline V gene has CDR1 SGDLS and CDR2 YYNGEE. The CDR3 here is CASSVGGSGTPSYNEQFF. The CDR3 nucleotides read TGTGCCAGCAGCGTAGGGGGGAGTGGGACTCCGTCCTACAATGAGCAGTTCTTC.

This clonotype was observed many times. The CDR3 DNA is TGTGCCACCAGCAGAGATACCCACTCCAATGAGCAGTTCTTC. Amino acids: CATSRDTHSNEQFF. This rearrangement joins TRBV15 to TRBJ2-1; D gene ambiguous. Trimming removed 0 bases from V and 6 bases from J, with 9 bases in between. The length of the CDR3 is 14 residues. CDR1 and CDR2 from the germline V gene are LNHNV and YYDKDF (reference sequence).

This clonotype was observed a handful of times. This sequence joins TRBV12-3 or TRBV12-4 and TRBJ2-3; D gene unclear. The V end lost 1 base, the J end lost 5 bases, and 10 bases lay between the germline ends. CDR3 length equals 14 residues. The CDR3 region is CASSLGQALDTQYF. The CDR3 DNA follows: TGTGCCAGCAGTTTAGGGCAGGCGTTAGATACGCAGTATTTT.

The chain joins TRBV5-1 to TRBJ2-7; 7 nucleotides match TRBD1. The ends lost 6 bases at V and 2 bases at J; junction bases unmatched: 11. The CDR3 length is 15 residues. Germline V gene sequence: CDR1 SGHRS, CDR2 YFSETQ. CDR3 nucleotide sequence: TGCGCCAGCACCTGGCCGGGACAGACCCCCTACGAGCAGTACTTC. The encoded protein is CASTWPGQTPYEQYF.

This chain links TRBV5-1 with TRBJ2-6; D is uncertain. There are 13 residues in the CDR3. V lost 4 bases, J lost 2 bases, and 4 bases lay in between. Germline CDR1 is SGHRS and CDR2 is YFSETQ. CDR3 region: CASSPTGANVLTF. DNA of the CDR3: TGCGCCAGCAGCCCAACTGGGGCCAACGTCCTGACTTTC.

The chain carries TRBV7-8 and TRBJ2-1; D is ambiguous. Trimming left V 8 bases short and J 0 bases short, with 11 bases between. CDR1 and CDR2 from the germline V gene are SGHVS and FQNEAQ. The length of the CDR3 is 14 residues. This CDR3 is CASRRGDSYNEQFF. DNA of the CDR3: TGTGCCAGCCGCCGTGGGGACTCCTACAATGAGCAGTTCTTC.

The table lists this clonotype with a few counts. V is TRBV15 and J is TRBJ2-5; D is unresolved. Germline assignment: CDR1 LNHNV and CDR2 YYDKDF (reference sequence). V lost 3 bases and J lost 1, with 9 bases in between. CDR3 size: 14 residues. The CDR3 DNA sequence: TGTGCCACCAGCAGGGACGGAAGCCAAGAGACCCAGTACTTC. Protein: CATSRDGSQETQYF.